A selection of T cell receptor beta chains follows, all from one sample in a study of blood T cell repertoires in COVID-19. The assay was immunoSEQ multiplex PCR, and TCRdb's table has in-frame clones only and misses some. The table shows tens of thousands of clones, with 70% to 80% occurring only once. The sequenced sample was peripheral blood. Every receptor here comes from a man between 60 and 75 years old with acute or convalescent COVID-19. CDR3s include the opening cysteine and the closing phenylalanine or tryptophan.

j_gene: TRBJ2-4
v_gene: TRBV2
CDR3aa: CASSGDRAGKNIQYF

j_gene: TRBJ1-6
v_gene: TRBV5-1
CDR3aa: CASSLPQEGNSPLHF

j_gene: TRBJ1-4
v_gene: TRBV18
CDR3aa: CASSPPGQGDEKLFF

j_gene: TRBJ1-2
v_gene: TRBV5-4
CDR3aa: CASSLGQGANYGYTF

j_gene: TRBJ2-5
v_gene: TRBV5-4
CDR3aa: CASSRTEETQYF

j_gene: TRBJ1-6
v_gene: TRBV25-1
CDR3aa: CASSELEGRENSPLHF

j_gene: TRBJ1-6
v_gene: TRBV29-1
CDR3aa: CSVYDPGAGVSLHF

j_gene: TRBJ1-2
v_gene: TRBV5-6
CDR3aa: CASSLVDLRGGYTF

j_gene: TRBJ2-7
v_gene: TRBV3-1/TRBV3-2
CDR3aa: CASSRAPYEQYF

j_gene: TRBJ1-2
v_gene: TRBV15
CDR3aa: CATSRGAGGLGYTF

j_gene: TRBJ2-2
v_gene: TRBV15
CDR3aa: CATSHRLAANTGELFF

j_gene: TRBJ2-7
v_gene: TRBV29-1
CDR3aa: CSVERQGTYEQYF

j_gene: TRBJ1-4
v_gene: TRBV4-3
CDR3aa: CASSQDGIGTGVLNEKLFF

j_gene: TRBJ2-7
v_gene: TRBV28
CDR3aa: CASSSAGTRNYEQYF

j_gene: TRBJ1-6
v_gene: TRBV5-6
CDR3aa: CASSLYAGELVALHF

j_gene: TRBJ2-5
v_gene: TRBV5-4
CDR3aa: CASSSGQAQETQYF

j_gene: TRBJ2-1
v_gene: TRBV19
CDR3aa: CASSSSGRSGEQFF

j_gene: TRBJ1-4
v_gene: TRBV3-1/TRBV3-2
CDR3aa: CASSQDLRERGKLFF

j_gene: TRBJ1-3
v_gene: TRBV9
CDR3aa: CASSVGRDSGNTIYF

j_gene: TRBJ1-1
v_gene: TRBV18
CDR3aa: CASSPGGARENTEAFF

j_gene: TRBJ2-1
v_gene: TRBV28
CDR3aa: CASTPPQGRASGYNEQFF

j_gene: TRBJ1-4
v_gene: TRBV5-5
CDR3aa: CASSLSGTGEEKLFF

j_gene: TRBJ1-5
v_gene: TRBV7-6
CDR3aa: CASSPAEENSNQPQHF

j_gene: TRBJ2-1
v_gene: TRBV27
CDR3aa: CASSLGLADEQFF

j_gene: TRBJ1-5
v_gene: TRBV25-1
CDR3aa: CASSGTGDSNQPQHF

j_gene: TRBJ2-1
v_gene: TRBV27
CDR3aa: CASSLAAGAYNEQFF

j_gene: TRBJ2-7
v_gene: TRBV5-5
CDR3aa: CASTPVPTNEQYF

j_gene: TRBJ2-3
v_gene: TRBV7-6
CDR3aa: CASSLAGVTDTQYF

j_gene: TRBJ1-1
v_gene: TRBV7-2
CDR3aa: CATTGRANTEAFF

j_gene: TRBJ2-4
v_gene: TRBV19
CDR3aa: CASSMAAGGPHYIQYF

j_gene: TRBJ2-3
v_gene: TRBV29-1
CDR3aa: CSVERQGVNTQYF

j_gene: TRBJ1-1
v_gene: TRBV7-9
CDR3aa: CASSLGGPYTEAFF

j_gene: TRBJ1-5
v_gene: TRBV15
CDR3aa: CATSRDITVNQPQHF

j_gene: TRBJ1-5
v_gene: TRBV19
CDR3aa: CASSMRVWSPHQPQHF

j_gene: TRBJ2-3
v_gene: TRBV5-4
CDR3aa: CASSLGRLAGRDTQYF